The 28 T cell receptor beta chains given below trace back to one sample, sequenced in a study of blood T cell repertoires in COVID-19. Data came from immunoSEQ multiplex PCR; TCRdb stores just in-frame clones and leaves some out. The sample yields some 300,000 clones, 80% to 90% seen once. Source material: peripheral blood. The receptors were gathered from a woman in her forties or fifties with COVID-19, enrolled during active disease.

This sequence joins TRBV2 and TRBJ2-1; 11 bases align to TRBD2. The germline gives CDR1 SNHLY, CDR2 FYNNEI. The CDR3 is made up of 16 amino acids. The trim removed 5 bases at V and 12 bases at J, leaving 15 bases unmatched. CDR3 protein: CASSQSSSGRAVRQFF. The DNA for the CDR3 is TGTGCCAGCAGTCAAAGTAGTAGCGGGAGGGCCGTTAGGCAGTTCTTC.

DNA of the CDR3: TGCGCCAGCAGCCTAGTGGCTAGCTTTAGCACAGATACGCAGTATTTT. It is translated as CASSLVASFSTDTQYF. The chain links TRBV5-1 to TRBJ2-3; weak D call: TRBD2 (5 bases). V dropped 4 bases and J dropped 0 bases, with 15 bases sitting between them. There are 16 residues in the CDR3. Germline assignment: CDR1 SGHRS and CDR2 YFSETQ.

The chain joins TRBV6-5 to TRBJ2-7, with TRBD2 matching over 9 bases. Germline CDR1 reads MNHEY; CDR2 reads SVGAGI. V lost 7 bases and J lost 4; bases outside the gene matches: 11. This CDR3 has 15 amino acids. The CDR3 nucleotides read TGTGCCAGCACCCCCTATTTGCGGGAGGGTTACGAGCAGTACTTC. This encodes CASTPYLREGYEQYF.

A remark on this clone: Other DNA sequences from this sample encode an identical CDR3 as well. J is TRBJ2-1 and V is TRBV11-3; 7 nucleotides line up with TRBD2. Germline V gives CDR1 SGHNT, CDR2 YENEEA. V shed 1 base and J 4 bases; nucleotides not matched to a gene: 4. CDR3 length equals 15 residues. Written as DNA, the CDR3 is TGTGCCAGCAGCTTAGGTCTAGCGGTATACAATGAGCAGTTCTTC. It is translated as CASSLGLAVYNEQFF. Combining the CDR3 with reference TRBV11-3 and TRBJ2-1 gives the whole variable domain EAGVVQSPRYKIIEKKQPVAFWCNPISGHNTLYWYLQNLGQGPELLIRYENEEAVDDSQLPKDRFSAERLKGVDSTLKIQPAELGDSAVYLCASSLGLAVYNEQFFGPGTRLTVL.

This chain links TRBV4-1 with TRBJ2-1, with D tentatively TRBD2 (5 bases). This CDR3 comprises 17 residues. Trimming pared 2 bases from V and 6 bases from J, leaving 20 bases between. Germline lookup yields CDR1 MGHRA and CDR2 YSYEKL. CDR3 region: CASSQPLGVRETNEQFF. The CDR3, as DNA: TGCGCCAGCAGCCAACCATTAGGTGTTAGGGAGACCAATGAGCAGTTCTTC.

This clone was detected a few times. CDR3 protein: CASSLDTGYQPQHF. The CDR3, as DNA: TGTGCCAGCAGCTTAGACACCGGGTATCAGCCCCAGCATTTT. The chain links TRBV7-9 to TRBJ1-5; D gene unclear. Trimming removed 1 base at V and 5 bases at J, with 9 bases between. This CDR3 is 14 amino acids long. Germline values: CDR1 SEHNR, CDR2 FQNEAQ (reference sequence).

The V gene is TRBV30, the J gene TRBJ2-4; 9 bases line up with TRBD2. CDR3 length: 13 amino acids. Losses at the gene ends were 4 bases for V and 6 bases for J; bases not matched to a gene: 4. Germline values: CDR1 GTSNPN, CDR2 SVGIG (reference sequence). The CDR3 coding sequence is TGTGCCTGGACTAGCGGGGAGGGAAACATTCAGTACTTC. Amino acids: CAWTSGEGNIQYF.

The chain couples TRBV19 to TRBJ1-2, with D unclear. The CDR3 consists of 14 residues. In germline, CDR1 is LNHDA, CDR2 SQIVND (reference sequence). The V and J ends lost 4 bases and 3 bases respectively, with 12 bases between them. In DNA form, the CDR3 reads TGTGCCAGTAGTACTAGGGAGGGTTACTATGGCTACACCTTC. Translating it yields CASSTREGYYGYTF.

This clone was seen a single time. This chain links TRBV29-1 with TRBJ2-3; the match to TRBD2 covers 14 bases. The CDR3 consists of 17 residues. With V trimmed by 5 bases and J by 3 bases, 10 bases remained unmatched. From germline, CDR1 is SQVTM and CDR2 ANQGSEA. The CDR3 spells CSVRGTSGRGKTDTQYF. As DNA, the CDR3 is TGCAGCGTTCGGGGGACTAGCGGGAGAGGGAAGACAGATACGCAGTATTTT.

Concerning this clone itself: Other nucleotide sequences from this sample produce the same CDR3. This chain connects TRBV18 to TRBJ2-7, with 7 bases that match TRBD1. The CDR3 runs to 12 residues. V was pared by 2 bases and J by 6 bases, with 1 base of the junction left unmatched. Germline V gene data show CDR1 as KGHSH and CDR2 as LQKENI. CDR3 amino acids: CASSPAGGEQYF. The CDR3, as DNA: TGTGCCAGCTCACCAGCAGGGGGCGAGCAGTACTTC. The complete variable domain, with remaining parts taken from reference TRBV18 and TRBJ2-7, reads NAGVMQNPRHLVRRRGQEARLRCSPMKGHSHVYWYRQLPEEGLKFMVYLQKENIIDESGMPKERFSAEFPKEGPSILRIQQVVRGDSAAYFCASSPAGGEQYFGPGTRLTVT.

The chain recombines TRBV6-2 or TRBV6-3 with TRBJ1-2; D possibly corresponds to TRBD1 (5 bases). Germline V gene lookup returns CDR1 MNHEY and CDR2 SVGEGT. The CDR3 loop spans 15 amino acids. Trimming left V 2 bases short and J 5 bases short, with 15 bases between. Here the CDR3 reads CASSYRLAGPYGYTF. CDR3 DNA sequence: TGTGCCAGCAGTTACCGTTTGGCAGGGCCGTATGGCTACACCTTC.

The V gene is TRBV4-2, the J gene TRBJ2-5, with 9 bases identical to TRBD1. The CDR3 sequence is 17 residues long. J gave up 5 bases and V 1 base, and 11 bases lay outside the gene matches. CDR1 is LGHNA, CDR2 YNFKEQ, per germline. The CDR3 region is CASSQGFAQGALETQYF. In DNA form, the CDR3 reads TGTGCCAGCAGCCAAGGTTTTGCACAGGGGGCGTTGGAGACCCAGTACTTC.

In DNA form, the CDR3 reads TGTGCCAGTAGTGACAGGGGGCGGACTACACCCCTCCACTTT. Amino acids: CASSDRGRTTPLHF. The J gene is TRBJ1-6, the V gene TRBV19, with TRBD1 identical over 10 bases. There are 14 residues in the CDR3. The germline V gene has CDR1 LNHDA and CDR2 SQIVND (reference sequence). The trim removed 5 bases at V and 11 bases at J, leaving 6 bases unmatched. The full variable domain, with the rest looked up from reference TRBV19 and TRBJ1-6, is DGGITQSPKYLFRKEGQNVTLSCEQNLNHDAMYWYRQDPGQGLRLIYYSQIVNDFQKGDIAEGYSVSREKKESFPLTVTSAQKNPTAFYLCASSDRGRTTPLHFGNGTRLTVT.

The CDR3 region has the DNA TGTGCCAGCAGCCAACAGACAGGGGGCAAGGAGACCCAGTACTTC. It codes for CASSQQTGGKETQYF. J is TRBJ2-5 and V is TRBV3-1 (or the pseudogene TRBV3-2); 10 bases line up with TRBD1. This CDR3 comprises 15 residues. V was clipped by 2 bases and J by 5 bases; unmatched bases: 5. CDR1 is LGHDT and CDR2 is YNNKEL in the germline V gene (reference sequence).

The genes are TRBV18 and TRBJ2-3; the D gene is possibly TRBD1 (6 bases). Germline V gives CDR1 KGHSH, CDR2 LQKENI. The CDR3 has 16 residues. The ends were cut back, 3 bases at V and 2 bases at J, with 15 bases in the middle. The CDR3 region has the DNA TGTGCCAGCTCACCGAGGACAGAACAGAACACAGATACGCAGTATTTT. This translates into CASSPRTEQNTDTQYF.

The chain's CDR3 is CASSLYAGGYTEAFF. The CDR3 DNA reads TGTGCCAGCAGCTTATACGCAGGGGGGTACACTGAAGCTTTCTTT. This chain uses TRBV11-2 with TRBJ1-1, with TRBD1 matching over 7 bases. The CDR3 extends over 15 amino acids. Germline V gives CDR1 SGHAT, CDR2 FQNNGV. The V and J ends lost 2 bases and 3 bases, in that order; junction bases with no gene match: 6.

This clone was detected only a few times. The chain employs TRBV5-1 and TRBJ1-6; D is possibly TRBD1 (6 bases). V dropped 5 bases and J dropped 5 bases, with 14 bases sitting between them. This CDR3 is 15 amino acids long. Germline values: CDR1 SGHRS, CDR2 YFSETQ. As DNA, the CDR3 is TGCGCCAGCAGATCCCGGGACAATGATAATTCACCCCTCCACTTT. It translates to CASRSRDNDNSPLHF.

Only one count was recorded for this clone. V is TRBV6-5 and J is TRBJ1-4; D may be TRBD1 (5 bases). Germline V lookup: CDR1 MNHEY, CDR2 SVGAGI. The CDR3 spans 15 residues. Trimming cost V 5 bases and J 8 bases, with 18 bases left between them. The DNA for the CDR3 is TGTGCCAGCAGTCCTCCGGGGGGGAGTTACGAAAAACTGTTTTTT. Protein product: CASSPPGGSYEKLFF.

This chain joins TRBV5-1 and TRBJ2-1; 11 nucleotides match TRBD2. Germline-derived CDR1 and CDR2 are SGHRS and YFSETQ. Losses at the gene ends were 4 bases for V and 6 bases for J; bases not matched to a gene: 9. This CDR3 is built from 16 residues. CDR3 protein: CASSPPGLADRNEQFF. In nucleotides, the CDR3 is TGCGCCAGCAGCCCTCCGGGACTAGCGGACCGCAATGAGCAGTTCTTC.

The chain employs TRBV4-1 and TRBJ2-4, with D perhaps matching TRBD1 (5 bases). Germline V lookup: CDR1 MGHRA, CDR2 YSYEKL. Trimming removed 1 base at V and 0 bases at J, with 13 bases between. CDR3 length equals 17 residues. In DNA form, the CDR3 reads TGCGCCAGCAGCCAAGGAAGGGCCCAGGGAGCCAAAAACATTCAGTACTTC. This sequence encodes CASSQGRAQGAKNIQYF.

The chain joins TRBV5-4 to TRBJ2-3, with a tentative D call TRBD2 (6 bases). V was pared by 4 bases and J by 4 bases, with 19 bases between. This CDR3 region has 16 residues. Germline V gene lookup returns CDR1 SGHNT and CDR2 YYREEE (reference sequence). The CDR3 spells CASSPGFSGVADTQYF. CDR3 in DNA: TGTGCCAGCAGCCCCGGTTTTAGCGGAGTCGCAGATACGCAGTATTTT.

The CDR3 DNA reads as TGTGCCAGCAGCTCTCAGGGGCCCTACACCGGGGAGCTGTTTTTT. It codes for CASSSQGPYTGELFF. V gene TRBV11-3 combines with J gene TRBJ2-2; weak D call: TRBD1 (6 bases). V lost 4 bases and J 3 bases, leaving 12 bases between the germline ends. In germline, CDR1 is SGHNT, CDR2 YENEEA. This CDR3 spans 15 amino acids.

V is TRBV11-3 and J is TRBJ2-3; 7 nucleotides match TRBD2. There are 16 residues in the CDR3. The germline V gene encodes CDR1 SGHNT and CDR2 YENEEA. J gave up 5 bases and V 1 base, and 9 bases lay outside the gene matches. In DNA, the CDR3 is TGTGCCAGCAGCTTAGTAGTGGGAGGGCCTAAAGATACGCAGTATTTT. It specifies CASSLVVGGPKDTQYF.

V is TRBV5-1 and J is TRBJ2-7, with TRBD1 matching over 7 bases. CDR3 size: 14 residues. With V trimmed by 4 bases and J by 3 bases, 7 bases remained unmatched. Germline V lookup: CDR1 SGHRS, CDR2 YFSETQ. CDR3 loop: CASSAYGTVYEQYF. The CDR3 DNA reads TGCGCCAGCAGCGCATACGGGACAGTCTACGAGCAGTACTTC.

The rearrangement links TRBV19 to TRBJ2-7; D ambiguous. The germline V gene encodes CDR1 LNHDA and CDR2 SQIVND (reference sequence). This CDR3 has 13 residues. V lost 4 bases and J 1 base, leaving 8 bases between the germline ends. CDR3 bases: TGTGCCAGTAGTAGGCGAGGTTCCTACGAGCAGTACTTC. The encoded protein is CASSRRGSYEQYF.

The V call is TRBV3-1 (or the pseudogene TRBV3-2), the J call TRBJ2-7; 9 nucleotides align to TRBD1. V trimming: 4 bases; J trimming: 4 bases; junction bases outside the gene matches: 8. The CDR3 runs to 15 residues. CDR1 and CDR2 (germline): LGHDT, YNNKEL (reference sequence). The CDR3 region is CASSLAAGQGYEQYF. For the CDR3, the DNA is TGTGCCAGCAGCCTAGCTGCGGGACAGGGTTACGAGCAGTACTTC.

This rearrangement joins TRBV6-1 to TRBJ1-1, with D perhaps matching TRBD1 (5 bases). Germline V gene lookup returns CDR1 MNHNS and CDR2 SASEGT. Trimming shortened V by 3 bases and J by 7 bases, and 15 bases separated the two germline ends. The CDR3 consists of 14 residues. The DNA for the CDR3 is TGTGCCAGCAGTGATGGGTTTCGGGGGATTGAAGCTTTCTTT. It specifies CASSDGFRGIEAFF.

The chain recombines TRBV21-1 with TRBJ2-5; TRBD1 reflects the table's D call only, with no check against the DNA. TRBV21-1 is annotated as a pseudogene. The CDR3 has 16 residues. CDR3 coding DNA: TGTGCCGAACAAAGGGGACAGGGGATGGTCCAAGAGACCCAGTACTTC. It specifies CAEQRGQGMVQETQYF.